A single sample is the source of the 18 T cell receptor beta chains below, sequenced in a study of radiotherapy plus CTLA-4 blockade in lung cancer (dated by TCRdb to the late 2010s). The library was built by means of the immunoSEQ multiplex PCR assay. Imported from immuneACCESS, the table was reduced by TCRdb to in-frame sequences with V and J called. These copies leave out some clones; in studies compared against another copy, an unresolved V gene accounts for under half, and the cause of the remainder is not known. This sample gives approximately 28,000 clones in total; roughly three quarters of them show up just once. The ten largest clones represent over 15% of the sample. The sample here was peripheral blood, taken from a patient treated with radiotherapy plus ipilimumab. Receptors originate from a human donor with non-small cell lung cancer that progressed on radiotherapy plus ipilimumab.

V and J are TRBV30 and TRBJ1-1; D unresolved. The germline V and J ends were trimmed by 0 bases and 1 base, with 9 bases remaining between them. Germline loops: CDR1 GTSNPN, CDR2 SVGIG (reference sequence). There are 14 residues in the CDR3. This CDR3 is CAWSVMGTNTEAFF. The DNA of the CDR3 is TGTGCCTGGAGTGTGATGGGTACGAACACTGAAGCTTTCTTT.

This chain connects TRBV10-3 to TRBJ2-1; TRBD1 matches at 7 bases. CDR3 length equals 14 residues. The V segment lost 4 bases and the J segment 7 bases; nucleotides outside the gene matches: 7. The germline V gene has CDR1 ENHRY and CDR2 SYGVKD. The CDR3, as DNA: TGTGCCATCAGTGCCGATACAGGGGATAATGAGCAGTTCTTC. Amino acid sequence: CAISADTGDNEQFF.

This sequence joins TRBV15 and TRBJ2-7; TRBD1 is a possible D gene (5 bases). The CDR3 consists of 14 residues. The germline CDR1 and CDR2 sequences are LNHNV and YYDKDF (reference sequence). V shed 1 base and J shed 1 base, with 8 bases lying between them. The DNA of the CDR3 is TGTGCCACCAGCAGAGGTCCAGGGTCCTACGAGCAGTACTTC. Its translation is CATSRGPGSYEQYF.

This clone was seen only a few times. V gene TRBV2 combines with J gene TRBJ2-7; 9 bases map to TRBD1. The germline gives CDR1 SNHLY, CDR2 FYNNEI. This CDR3 has 16 residues. Trimming removed 5 bases from V and 5 bases from J; junction bases left unmatched: 13. CDR3: CASSRTAGTGSHEQYF. DNA for the CDR3: TGTGCCAGCAGTAGGACGGCGGGGACAGGGTCCCACGAGCAGTACTTC.

The chain couples TRBV2 to TRBJ1-1, with 7 positions matching TRBD1. Germline values: CDR1 SNHLY, CDR2 FYNNEI. J lost 5 bases, V lost 7 bases, and 19 bases had no gene match. The CDR3 loop spans 17 amino acids. CDR3 in amino acids: CASTQLLTGYGETEAFF. The CDR3 DNA is TGTGCCAGCACCCAACTTTTGACAGGGTACGGTGAAACTGAAGCTTTCTTT.

The chain employs TRBV7-8 and TRBJ2-7; tentatively, D is TRBD2 (5 bases). The CDR3 covers 13 residues. Germline CDR1 and CDR2: SGHVS and FQNEAQ. Trimming removed 1 base from V and 6 bases from J, with 10 bases in between. The DNA for the CDR3 is TGTGCCAGCAGCTTAGAAGAGGGAACCGAGCAGTACTTC. As protein: CASSLEEGTEQYF.

This clone was recorded a few times. A far larger clone is only one base removed, so a read error is likely. The V and J genes are TRBV10-2 and TRBJ2-3, with D possibly matching TRBD2 (5 bases). The CDR3 runs 16 residues. The germline V gene has CDR1 WSHSY and CDR2 SAAADI. The DNA for the CDR3 is TGCGCCTGCAGTGAGTCTCTTGGCGGGTACACAGATACGCAGTATTTT. This gives the protein CACSESLGGYTDTQYF.

This chain joins TRBV29-1 and TRBJ2-1; unclear D gene. The V gene lost 0 bases and the J gene lost 2 bases, with 5 bases spanning the gap. CDR3 length: 13 amino acids. Germline assignment: CDR1 SQVTM and CDR2 ANQGSEA. CDR3 sequence reads: CSVEDRPYNEQFF. DNA for the CDR3: TGCAGCGTTGAAGATCGACCCTACAATGAGCAGTTCTTC.

The chain combines TRBV9 with TRBJ2-1; a possible D gene is TRBD1 (6 bases). V was pared by 0 bases and J by 8 bases, with 12 bases between. Germline-derived CDR1 and CDR2 are SGDLS and YYNGEE. The CDR3 loop spans 14 amino acids. CDR3 loop: CASSVGQGSDEQFF. The CDR3 DNA reads TGTGCCAGCAGCGTAGGCCAGGGGAGCGATGAGCAGTTCTTC.

The rearrangement links TRBV4-2 to TRBJ1-5, with D unresolved. The CDR3 runs to 15 residues. The germline gives CDR1 LGHNA, CDR2 YNFKEQ. Trimming removed 3 bases from V and 0 bases from J, with 9 bases in between. This CDR3 is CASSQSDYSNQPQHF. DNA of the CDR3: TGTGCCAGCAGCCAGTCAGATTATAGCAATCAGCCCCAGCATTTT.

The chain employs TRBV2 and TRBJ2-7, with 10 nucleotides matching TRBD2. Per the germline V gene, CDR1 is SNHLY and CDR2 is FYNNEI. After removal of 5 bases from V and 5 bases from J, the junction contained 9 bases not matched to a gene. CDR3 size: 15 residues. DNA for the CDR3: TGTGCCAGCAGTCCAGGGGTCCTAGCGGGGGACGAGCAGTACTTC. It encodes CASSPGVLAGDEQYF.

The rearrangement joins TRBV9 to TRBJ1-1; no definite D call. This CDR3 is built from 13 residues. Between the trimmed V and J ends, which lost 0 bases and 5 bases, there was a span of 8 bases. Per the germline V gene, CDR1 is SGDLS and CDR2 is YYNGEE. The DNA for the CDR3 is TGTGCCAGCAGCGTAGGGGGAGCTACTGAAGCTTTCTTT. This sequence encodes CASSVGGATEAFF.

CDR3 bases: TGTGCCAGCAGCTCAGGGGGGTCAGATGGCTACACCTTC. Translation: CASSSGGSDGYTF. The rearrangement joins TRBV7-6 to TRBJ1-2; 7 nucleotides align to TRBD1. There are 13 residues in the CDR3. Unmatched junction bases numbered 5, after V lost 4 bases and J lost 6 bases. Germline-derived CDR1 and CDR2 are SGHVS and FNYEAQ.

This clone has a handful of counts. This chain links TRBV19 with TRBJ2-7; 8 nucleotides line up with TRBD1. CDR1 and CDR2 from the germline V gene are LNHDA and SQIVND (reference sequence). The CDR3 length is 11 residues. CDR3 nucleotide sequence: TGTCCTCAACAGGGGGGTCCCGAGCAGTACTTC. Translating it yields CPQQGGPEQYF.

This chain links TRBV7-8 with TRBJ2-1; maybe TRBD2 (6 bases). The germline V gene encodes CDR1 SGHVS and CDR2 FQNEAQ. The CDR3 is 17 residues long. Trimming stripped 1 base from V and 4 bases from J, with 17 bases between. The DNA of the CDR3 is TGTGCCAGCAGCTTAGTTGGTAGCGGAGGAGGATACAATGAGCAGTTCTTC. The encoded protein is CASSLVGSGGGYNEQFF.

As to this clone: The sample carries other DNA sequences with the same CDR3. The chain carries TRBV7-2 and TRBJ2-5; D is unclear. V lost 5 bases, J lost 5 bases, and 6 bases lay in between. Germline-derived CDR1 and CDR2 are SGHTA and FQGNSA. CDR3 size: 11 residues. The CDR3 region has the DNA TGTGCCAGCAGCCCACAGGAGACCCAGTACTTC. Amino acid sequence: CASSPQETQYF.

The genes are TRBV5-1 and TRBJ2-6, with 8 bases fitting TRBD1. Germline V lookup: CDR1 SGHRS, CDR2 YFSETQ. The CDR3 consists of 16 residues. The V gene end was trimmed by 2 bases and the J gene end by 0 bases; junction bases not matched to a gene: 1. CDR3 bases: TGCGCCAGCAGCTTAGACAGGGGCTCTGGGGCCAACGTCCTGACTTTC. Protein sequence: CASSLDRGSGANVLTF.

This chain uses TRBV30 with TRBJ1-6; 9 nucleotides match TRBD1. Germline trimming cut 0 bases from V and 10 bases from J; bases unmatched to any gene: 4. Germline-derived CDR1 and CDR2 are GTSNPN and SVGIG (reference sequence). CDR3 size: 14 residues. CDR3 in amino acids: CAWSVFGTGSPLHF. The CDR3 DNA is TGTGCCTGGAGTGTTTTCGGGACAGGGTCACCCCTCCACTTT.